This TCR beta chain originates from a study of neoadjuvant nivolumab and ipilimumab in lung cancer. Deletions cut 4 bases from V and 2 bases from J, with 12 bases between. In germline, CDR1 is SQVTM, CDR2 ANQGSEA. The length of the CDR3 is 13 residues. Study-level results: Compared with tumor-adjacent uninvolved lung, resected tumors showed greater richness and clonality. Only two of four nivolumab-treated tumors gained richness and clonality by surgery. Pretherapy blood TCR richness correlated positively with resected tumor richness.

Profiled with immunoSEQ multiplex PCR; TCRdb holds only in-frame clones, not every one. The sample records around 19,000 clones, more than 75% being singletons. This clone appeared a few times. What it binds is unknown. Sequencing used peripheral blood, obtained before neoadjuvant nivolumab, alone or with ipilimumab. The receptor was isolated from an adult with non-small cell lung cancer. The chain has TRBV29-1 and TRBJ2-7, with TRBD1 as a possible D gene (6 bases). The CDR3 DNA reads TGCAGCGTTGGACGACAGGACACCTACGAGCAGTACTTC. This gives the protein CSVGRQDTYEQYF.